The 28 T cell receptor beta chains given below trace back to one sample, sequenced in a study of CD8 T cells in ankylosing spondylitis. TCRdb itself ran the 5' RACE reads through MiXCR, one entry per CDR3 protein. The sample includes 150,000 to 200,000 distinct CDR3 sequences, around 18% of them seen just once. The sequencing input was blood, either unsorted or a sorted T cell fraction (not recorded which). Receptors originate from a male donor with ankylosing spondylitis or in good health (not recorded which).

The chain links TRBV7-2 to TRBJ2-3; D perhaps matches TRBD2 (5 bases). This CDR3 is 16 amino acids long. CDR1 SGHTA and CDR2 FQGNSA come from the germline V gene. Trimming took off 4 bases at V and 6 bases at J, with 20 bases between the two ends. CDR3 coding DNA: TGTGCCAGCAGCTCCCGCGCGGGCACCCTCATGGATACGCAGTATTTT. This sequence encodes CASSSRAGTLMDTQYF.

This clonotype was counted ten times or more. The chain recombines TRBV20-1 with TRBJ1-1; tentatively, D is TRBD1 (5 bases). The V end was cut by 3 bases, the J end by 1 base, with 12 bases between. Germline-derived CDR1 and CDR2 are DFQATT and SNEGSKA (reference sequence). The CDR3 covers 14 residues. This CDR3 reads CSASDGHPNTEAFF. The DNA of the CDR3 is TGCAGTGCTAGCGATGGACATCCGAACACTGAAGCTTTCTTT.

This chain joins TRBV7-9 and TRBJ1-6, with D possibly being TRBD1 (5 bases). The CDR3 contains 14 residues. Trimming took 5 bases from V and 5 from J, leaving 10 bases between them. Germline CDR1 is SEHNR and CDR2 is FQNEAQ (reference sequence). CDR3 amino acids: CASSGDANNSPLHF. As DNA, the CDR3 is TGTGCCAGCAGCGGGGACGCAAATAATTCACCCCTCCACTTT. The full variable domain, completed using reference TRBV7-9 and TRBJ1-6, is DTGVSQNPRHKITKRGQNVTFRCDPISEHNRLYWYRQTLGQGPEFLTYFQNEAQLEKSRLLSDRFSAERPKGSFSTLEIQRTEQGDSAMYLCASSGDANNSPLHFGNGTRLTVT.

The chain employs TRBV12-3 or TRBV12-4 and TRBJ2-1, with D tentatively TRBD1 (5 bases). This CDR3 comprises 19 residues. V was pared by 8 bases and J by 0 bases, with 26 bases between. The CDR3 reads CASGMGLGLSVSSYNEQFF. The CDR3 bases are TGTGCCAGCGGGATGGGGCTAGGCCTGTCTGTAAGCTCCTACAATGAGCAGTTCTTC.

The genes are TRBV28 and TRBJ2-1; TRBD2 aligns across 8 bases. This CDR3 is built from 17 residues. The germline CDR1 and CDR2 sequences are MDHEN and SYDVKM. With V trimmed by 6 bases and J by 0 bases, 10 bases remained unmatched. CDR3 sequence: CASSILAGRASYNEQFF. Here the CDR3 DNA reads TGTGCCAGCAGCATCCTAGCCGGGAGGGCCTCCTACAATGAGCAGTTCTTC.

The CDR3 region is CSARDSASGRKETQYF. The CDR3, as DNA: TGCAGTGCTAGAGATAGCGCTAGCGGGAGGAAAGAGACCCAGTACTTC. The chain has TRBV20-1 and TRBJ2-5; 11 bases match TRBD2. CDR1 is DFQATT and CDR2 is SNEGSKA in the germline V gene (reference sequence). The CDR3 extends over 16 amino acids. Germline trimming cut 0 bases from V and 3 bases from J; bases unmatched to any gene: 6.

J is TRBJ2-3 and V is TRBV7-9; 7 nucleotides align to TRBD2. Unmatched junction bases numbered 7, after V lost 0 bases and J lost 4 bases. CDR1 SEHNR and CDR2 FQNEAQ come from the germline V gene (reference sequence). The CDR3 sequence is 16 residues long. CDR3 coding DNA: TGTGCCAGCAGCTTAGCAGGCGCGGGAGTGGCAGATACGCAGTATTTT. Protein sequence: CASSLAGAGVADTQYF.

This clonotype came up many times. The J gene is TRBJ2-1, the V gene TRBV20-1, with 8 bases matching TRBD2. This CDR3 has 14 residues. Per germline, CDR1 DFQATT and CDR2 SNEGSKA (reference sequence). V dropped 1 base and J dropped 7; count of bases not matched to a gene: 6. The CDR3 loop is CSARANSGANEQFF. CDR3 nucleotides: TGCAGTGCTAGAGCTAATAGCGGGGCTAATGAGCAGTTCTTC.

At least ten counts were recorded for this clonotype. The CDR3 loop reads CASSLAHLNTEAFF. DNA for the CDR3: TGCGCCAGCAGCTTGGCACACTTGAACACTGAAGCTTTCTTT. The V gene is TRBV5-1, the J gene TRBJ1-1, with D unclear. Per germline, CDR1 SGHRS and CDR2 YFSETQ. V was pared by 0 bases and J by 0 bases, with 6 bases between. The CDR3 runs to 14 residues.

This clonotype has a handful of counts. The V and J genes are TRBV5-1 and TRBJ2-1; D is undetermined. V was cut by 2 bases and J by 5 bases, with 11 bases left in between. The CDR3 spans 14 residues. Germline V gene sequence: CDR1 SGHRS, CDR2 YFSETQ. CDR3 protein: CASSLIPADNEQFF. The CDR3 nucleotides are TGCGCCAGCAGCTTAATCCCCGCGGACAATGAGCAGTTCTTC.

The sample holds many counts of this clonotype. The chain joins TRBV5-6 to TRBJ2-7, with a tentative D call TRBD1 (5 bases). CDR1 SGHDT and CDR2 YYEEEE come from the germline V gene. V dropped 4 bases and J dropped 3 bases, with 17 bases sitting between them. This CDR3 is built from 15 residues. The CDR3 spells CASSPAWGRNYEQYF. The CDR3 bases are TGTGCCAGCAGCCCCGCGTGGGGCCGAAACTACGAGCAGTACTTC.

J is TRBJ1-1 and V is TRBV6-4; tentative D call: TRBD1 (5 bases). Germline CDR1 reads MRHNA; CDR2 reads SNTAGT. The CDR3 is made up of 16 amino acids. V lost 0 bases and J 4 bases, leaving 15 bases between the germline ends. CDR3 region: CASSDSKYLRGTEAFF. The CDR3 coding sequence is TGTGCCAGCAGTGACTCAAAATACCTGAGGGGCACTGAAGCTTTCTTT.

This clonotype was seen at least ten times. V gene TRBV2 combines with J gene TRBJ2-3, with D tentatively TRBD1 (6 bases). Trimming took off 8 bases at V and 1 base at J, with 13 bases between the two ends. The CDR3 sequence is 14 residues long. Germline CDR1 is SNHLY and CDR2 is FYNNEI. The CDR3 sequence is CASGGWGRTDTQYF. The CDR3, as DNA: TGTGCCAGCGGGGGTTGGGGGCGCACAGATACGCAGTATTTT.

This chain connects TRBV3-1 to TRBJ2-1, with D possibly matching TRBD2 (6 bases). The length of the CDR3 is 13 residues. V was pared by 3 bases and J by 5 bases, with 8 bases between. The germline V gene encodes CDR1 LGHDT and CDR2 YNNKEL (reference sequence). The CDR3 reads CASSQGLNNEQFF. Written as DNA, the CDR3 is TGTGCCAGCAGCCAGGGACTCAACAATGAGCAGTTCTTC.

In this sample, this clonotype turned up a few times. The rearrangement joins TRBV6-5 to TRBJ1-1; D unresolved. V was cut by 0 bases and J by 0 bases, with 14 bases left in between. Per the germline V gene, CDR1 is MNHEY and CDR2 is SVGAGI. The CDR3 spans 17 residues. The DNA for the CDR3 is TGTGCCAGCAGTTACTCGAACGCCCTGAAGATGAACACTGAAGCTTTCTTT. Its protein product is CASSYSNALKMNTEAFF.

In its sample, this clonotype was seen many times. V and J are TRBV28 and TRBJ2-2; the D is unclear. This CDR3 spans 12 amino acids. Germline assignment: CDR1 MDHEN and CDR2 SYDVKM. V lost 3 bases to trimming and J lost 6 bases, with 5 bases between them. The CDR3 loop is CASSFPSGELFF. CDR3 in DNA: TGTGCCAGCAGTTTCCCATCCGGGGAGCTGTTTTTT.

In DNA form, the CDR3 reads TGTGCCAGTACCATTCGGGGGATCGAGAACACCGGGGAGCTGTTTTTT. Translated, it gives CASTIRGIENTGELFF. The chain is built from TRBV19 and TRBJ2-2, with D maybe TRBD2 (6 bases). CDR1 is LNHDA, CDR2 SQIVND, per germline (reference sequence). This CDR3 contains 16 residues. V was cut by 7 bases and J by 1 base, with 16 bases left in between.

This clonotype has just a few counts. The chain carries TRBV9 and TRBJ2-7; the D gene is possibly TRBD1 (6 bases). This CDR3 region has 15 residues. The V end was cut by 4 bases, the J end by 2 bases, with 16 bases between. Germline V gene data show CDR1 as SGDLS and CDR2 as YYNGEE. CDR3 coding DNA: TGTGCCAGCAGCCCCACCGGGACATTCGCCTACGAGCAGTACTTC. Residues: CASSPTGTFAYEQYF.

At least ten counts were recorded for this clonotype. This sequence joins TRBV27 and TRBJ2-7, with 7 bases matching TRBD1. Losses at the gene ends were 10 bases for V and 1 base for J; bases not matched to a gene: 7. This CDR3 has 13 amino acids. CDR1 is MNHEY, CDR2 SMNVEV, per germline (reference sequence). DNA of the CDR3: TGTGCCACCATGGGACAGCCATCCTACGAGCAGTACTTC. Its protein product is CATMGQPSYEQYF.

The chain combines TRBV7-9 with TRBJ1-1, with no clear D. The CDR3 is made up of 11 amino acids. V was shortened by 7 bases and J by 4 bases, with 7 bases between the two germline ends. Germline CDR1 reads SEHNR; CDR2 reads FQNEAQ (reference sequence). Here the CDR3 DNA reads TGTGCCAGCAAAAAGGCCACTGAAGCTTTCTTT. Translated: CASKKATEAFF. The full variable domain, its missing parts supplied by reference TRBV7-9 and TRBJ1-1, is DTGVSQNPRHKITKRGQNVTFRCDPISEHNRLYWYRQTLGQGPEFLTYFQNEAQLEKSRLLSDRFSAERPKGSFSTLEIQRTEQGDSAMYLCASKKATEAFFGQGTRLTVV.

This clonotype was counted at least ten times. The chain combines TRBV20-1 with TRBJ2-3, with 8 positions matching TRBD2. This CDR3 is 13 amino acids long. Germline loops: CDR1 DFQATT, CDR2 SNEGSKA (reference sequence). Trimming took 2 bases from V and 3 from J; bases not matched to a gene: 1. As DNA, the CDR3 is TGCAGTGCTAGACCTAGCGGGACAGATACGCAGTATTTT. Translation: CSARPSGTDTQYF.

V gene TRBV30 combines with J gene TRBJ1-5; no reliable D call. CDR1 GTSNPN and CDR2 SVGIG come from the germline V gene (reference sequence). The CDR3 is made up of 12 amino acids. Between the trimmed V and J ends, which lost 1 base and 0 bases, there was a span of 1 base. Here the CDR3 reads CAWSGSNQPQHF. Written as DNA, the CDR3 is TGTGCCTGGAGTGGTAGCAATCAGCCCCAGCATTTT.

This clonotype came up many times. The V and J genes are TRBV29-1 and TRBJ2-1; the D gene is possibly TRBD1 (6 bases). Germline CDR1 is SQVTM and CDR2 is ANQGSEA. The CDR3 spans 13 residues. V was trimmed by 5 bases and J by 1 base, leaving 9 bases between them. CDR3 nucleotide sequence: TGCAGCGTTCAGGGGTGGTCCTACAATGAGCAGTTCTTC. Its protein is CSVQGWSYNEQFF.

This clonotype was detected ten times or more. The rearrangement links TRBV2 to TRBJ2-2, with 11 nucleotides matching TRBD1. The CDR3 runs 13 residues. Per germline, CDR1 SNHLY and CDR2 FYNNEI. With 9 bases clipped from V and 6 bases from J, the junction kept 3 bases outside the gene matches. CDR3 loop: CARGQGGPGELFF. Here the CDR3 DNA reads TGTGCCAGGGGACAGGGGGGACCCGGGGAGCTGTTTTTT.

The CDR3 nucleotides read TGTGCCAGCAGTTTGATTAACTATGGCTACACCTTC. Translated, it gives CASSLINYGYTF. V usage is TRBV28 and J usage is TRBJ1-2; D remains unclear. Germline CDR1 and CDR2: MDHEN and SYDVKM. V lost 3 bases and J 1 base, leaving 3 bases between the germline ends. This CDR3 region has 12 residues.

This clonotype showed up just a few times. J is TRBJ1-6 and V is TRBV5-4; D is unresolved. Germline assignment: CDR1 SGHNT and CDR2 YYREEE (reference sequence). This CDR3 contains 15 residues. The ends were cut back, 7 bases at V and 7 bases at J, with 18 bases in the middle. The CDR3 reads CASSLGGFRNSPLHF. CDR3 nucleotide sequence: TGTGCCAGCTCCCTGGGAGGTTTCCGGAATTCACCCCTCCACTTT. The complete variable domain, with remaining parts taken from reference TRBV5-4 and TRBJ1-6, reads ETGVTQSPTHLIKTRGQQVTLRCSSQSGHNTVSWYQQALGQGPQFIFQYYREEENGRGNFPPRFSGLQFPNYSSELNVNALELDDSALYLCASSLGGFRNSPLHFGNGTRLTVT.

This chain uses TRBV7-8 with TRBJ2-2, with unresolved D. The V and J ends lost 1 base and 3 bases respectively, with 21 bases between them. The germline V gene has CDR1 SGHVS and CDR2 FQNEAQ. This CDR3 is 19 amino acids long. The CDR3: CASSLVWVRSAADTGELFF. In DNA form, the CDR3 reads TGTGCCAGCAGCTTAGTCTGGGTGCGCTCGGCAGCAGACACCGGGGAGCTGTTTTTT.

This clonotype came up many times. This chain joins TRBV20-1 and TRBJ2-3; no clear D. The V end was cut by 5 bases, the J end by 4 bases, with 16 bases between. Looked up from germline, CDR1 is DFQATT and CDR2 is SNEGSKA (reference sequence). This CDR3 comprises 14 residues. CDR3 nucleotide sequence: TGCAGTGCTCCTTCTCGACCCCCGGCAGATACGCAGTATTTT. It encodes CSAPSRPPADTQYF.